A selection of T cell receptor beta chains follows, all from one sample in a study of T-cell memory formation after mild COVID-19. TCRdb re-derived calls from the 5' RACE reads in MiXCR, one entry per CDR3 protein. The sample yields 75,000 to 90,000 distinct CDR3 sequences, about 15% seen once. The sample consisted of PBMCs or a T cell subset sorted from them (not recorded which). The receptors here all came from an adult woman who had mild COVID-19 (a few samples of this study predate the infection). Cell type and time point are not known. Each CDR3 is given with its conserved first and last residue. The D gene is left open where the match is weak. Size tells how often a clone was seen (once, few, many) or the class of an expanded clone, and some rows leave it out.

J: TRBJ2-7; size: few; D: -; V: TRBV7-9; DNA: TGTGCCAGCAGCTTAGTAGTGGGAGAGTCCTACGAGCAGTACTTC; CDR3: CASSLVVGESYEQYF
J: TRBJ1-5; size: -; D: TRBD1; V: TRBV6-5; DNA: TGTGCCAGCAGGGACAGGGTCGGAGCCCAGCCCCAGCATTTT; CDR3: CASRDRVGAQPQHF
J: TRBJ2-1; size: many; D: -; V: TRBV6-5; DNA: TGTGCCAGCAGTTACTCGTGGGACTTAACCTACAATGAGCAGTTCTTC; CDR3: CASSYSWDLTYNEQFF
J: TRBJ2-3; size: few; D: TRBD2; V: TRBV29-1; DNA: TGCAGCGTCCCCTCCGGGATAGCGGGGAGTAACACAGATACGCAGTATTTT; CDR3: CSVPSGIAGSNTDTQYF
J: TRBJ2-1; size: many; D: TRBD2; V: TRBV4-2; DNA: TGTGCCAGCTTGAGCGGGGGGGCGTCCTACAATGAGCAGTTCTTC; CDR3: CASLSGGASYNEQFF
J: TRBJ1-1; size: few; D: -; V: TRBV7-9; DNA: TGTGCCAGCAGCCGACAGGCCCTGAACACTGAAGCTTTCTTT; CDR3: CASSRQALNTEAFF
J: TRBJ1-2; size: -; D: -; V: TRBV29-1; DNA: TGCAGCGTTTTTGTCCCAGACCGGGGAAGGGAGTGGCGCTACACCTTC; CDR3: CSVFVPDRGREWRYTF
J: TRBJ2-1; size: -; D: -; V: TRBV7-9; DNA: TGTGCCAGCAGCCGAGAATCCGGGTCTTTGGATGAGCAGTTCTTC; CDR3: CASSRESGSLDEQFF
J: TRBJ2-2; size: many; D: -; V: TRBV5-1; DNA: TGCGCCAGCAGCCTGGGGGAAGGTCTCGGGGAGCTGTTTTTT; CDR3: CASSLGEGLGELFF
J: TRBJ2-4; size: few; D: -; V: TRBV20-1; DNA: TGCAGTGCCCACTACCATGACATCAGGGAGGTCAAAAACATTCAGTACTTC; CDR3: CSAHYHDIREVKNIQYF
J: TRBJ2-6; size: -; D: -; V: TRBV4-3; DNA: TGCGCCAGCAGCAAGCAACGGGGCTCTGGGGCCAACGTCCTGACTTTC; CDR3: CASSKQRGSGANVLTF
J: TRBJ2-7; size: -; D: -; V: TRBV14; DNA: TGTGCCAGCAGCGAGGCCGAAGAACCAGGTCTAGAGCAGTACTTC; CDR3: CASSEAEEPGLEQYF
J: TRBJ2-3; size: medium-sized; D: TRBD2; V: TRBV20-1; DNA: TGCAGTGCCCCCCGACTAGCGGTTTTCACAGATACGCAGTATTTT; CDR3: CSAPRLAVFTDTQYF
J: TRBJ2-1; size: many; D: -; V: TRBV24-1; DNA: TGTGCCACCGGGTTTCGTCACAATGAGCAGTTCTTC; CDR3: CATGFRHNEQFF
J: TRBJ2-1; size: -; D: TRBD2; V: TRBV4-1; DNA: TGCGCCAGCAGCCAAGATCCCCTAGCGGGGGTCCCCTCCTACAATGAGCAGTTCTTC; CDR3: CASSQDPLAGVPSYNEQFF
J: TRBJ2-7; size: few; D: -; V: TRBV15; DNA: TGTGCCACCAGCCGAGGGTTATCCTACGAGCAGTACTTC; CDR3: CATSRGLSYEQYF
J: TRBJ2-1; size: few; D: -; V: TRBV4-2; DNA: TGTGCCAGCAGCCAAGATCCTAGCGCGAGCTCCTACAATGAGCAGTTCTTC; CDR3: CASSQDPSASSYNEQFF
J: TRBJ2-5; size: few; D: TRBD2; V: TRBV18; DNA: TGTGCCAGCTCACCAAGTGTAGCGGGAGGGCTTCAAGAGACCCAGTACTTC; CDR3: CASSPSVAGGLQETQYF
J: TRBJ2-2; size: few; D: -; V: TRBV29-1; DNA: TGCAGCGTTGAGGGGGCAGGGGACACCGGGGAGCTGTTTTTT; CDR3: CSVEGAGDTGELFF
J: TRBJ2-5; size: -; D: -; V: TRBV11-2; DNA: TGTGCCAGCAGCCTGGGGCCTCTGGAGACCCAGTACTTC; CDR3: CASSLGPLETQYF